Listed here are 32 T cell receptor beta chains from one sample, sequenced in a study of glioma-infiltrating T cells (dated by TCRdb to the mid-2010s). Sequencing instrument: Illumina MiSeq. The iRepertoire nested amplicon-rescue multiplex PCR (arm-PCR) platform was used to amplify TCR alpha and beta CDR3 regions from RNA. Using fastp trimming at Q25 and MiXCR clonotype assembly, TCRdb reanalyzed the public sequencing data and kept in-frame beta chains. CDR3 protein duplicates are merged, each entry listing the most common genes and DNA. A total of over 130,000 distinct CDR3 sequences appear in this sample, about two fifths of them only once. Clones ranked in the top ten supply around 20% of the sample. The specimen was glioma tissue, nonneoplastic brain tissue, or PBMCs (not recorded which). The receptors originated from a human donor with low-grade glioma or glioblastoma, undergoing nonglioma brain surgery, or in good health (not recorded which).

By its share, this clonotype is medium-sized. This chain connects TRBV20-1 to TRBJ2-3, with a possible D match to TRBD2 (5 bases). This CDR3 region has 12 residues. Trimming shortened V by 3 bases and J by 3 bases, and 7 bases separated the two germline ends. Germline V gives CDR1 DFQATT, CDR2 SNEGSKA (reference sequence). The CDR3 region is CSASEGTDTQYF. The CDR3 nucleotides read TGCAGTGCTAGCGAGGGTACAGATACGCAGTATTTT.

This clonotype was seen more than once but under ten times. The CDR3 nucleotides read TGCAGTGCAGACAGGGGTAACTATGGCTACACCTTC. Its protein is CSADRGNYGYTF. The rearrangement links TRBV20-1 to TRBJ1-2; 8 bases are shared with TRBD1. Per the germline V gene, CDR1 is DFQATT and CDR2 is SNEGSKA (reference sequence). Germline trimming cut 6 bases from V and 1 base from J; bases unmatched to any gene: 1. This CDR3 is built from 12 residues.

Turning to this clonotype: A much larger clone is a single base away; this may be a read error. The chain carries TRBV27 and TRBJ2-3, with TRBD1 matching over 7 bases. This CDR3 region has 15 residues. From germline, CDR1 is MNHEY and CDR2 SMNVEV (reference sequence). The CDR3 here is CASSLRQGGTGTQYF. DNA for the CDR3: TGTGCCAGCAGCCTTCGACAGGGCGGCACAGGTACGCAGTATTTT.

In its sample, this clonotype was seen once. The chain recombines TRBV7-2 with TRBJ2-7, with TRBD1 as a possible D gene (6 bases). This CDR3 has 16 amino acids. V gave up 4 bases and J gave up 7 bases, with 23 bases separating them. In germline, CDR1 is SGHTA, CDR2 FQGNSA. The CDR3 protein is CASSSAGTPGFDEQYF. CDR3 DNA: TGTGCCAGCAGCTCCGCCGGGACACCGGGGTTTGATGAGCAGTACTTC.

Note on this clonotype: A read error may produce the germline difference seen at one junction end. The gene calls are TRBV12-3 or TRBV12-4 and TRBJ2-5; 8 nucleotides line up with TRBD2. The CDR3 consists of 17 residues. CDR3 in amino acids: CVSSLEVGGARVETQYF. As DNA, the CDR3 is TGTGTCAGCAGTTTAGAAGTCGGGGGGGCTCGGGTAGAGACCCAGTACTTC.

This clonotype was detected only a few times. The chain couples TRBV6-1 to TRBJ2-7; D not certain. CDR3 length: 15 residues. Germline V gene lookup returns CDR1 MNHNS and CDR2 SASEGT. V was cut by 7 bases and J by 0 bases, with 16 bases left in between. CDR3 protein: CASTETPRSSYEQYF. As DNA, the CDR3 is TGTGCCAGCACCGAAACTCCGAGGAGCTCCTACGAGCAGTACTTC.

The chain links TRBV6-1 to TRBJ1-1; D gene ambiguous. Trimming removed 5 bases from V and 11 bases from J, with 21 bases in between. The CDR3 totals 14 residues. Germline V gene lookup returns CDR1 MNHNS and CDR2 SASEGT. The CDR3 DNA reads TGTGCCAGCAGTTTCACGGGATTCCTTCAGACGGCTTTCTTT. This translates into CASSFTGFLQTAFF.

This clonotype has just a few counts. This rearrangement joins TRBV28 to TRBJ1-2; possibly TRBD1 for D (5 bases). There are 14 residues in the CDR3. From germline, CDR1 is MDHEN and CDR2 SYDVKM. The ends were cut back, 6 bases at V and 2 bases at J, with 13 bases in the middle. The CDR3 region is CASRVDQGNYGYTF. CDR3 in DNA: TGTGCCAGCAGGGTAGACCAGGGAAACTATGGCTACACCTTC.

The V call is TRBV20-1, the J call TRBJ2-7; TRBD2 matches 9 bases. The CDR3 is 13 residues long. Unmatched junction bases numbered 0, after V lost 3 bases and J lost 0 bases. Germline loops: CDR1 DFQATT, CDR2 SNEGSKA (reference sequence). The CDR3 DNA reads TGCAGTGCTAGGACTAGCGGCTCCTACGAGCAGTACTTC. Residues: CSARTSGSYEQYF.

The rearrangement links TRBV6-1 to TRBJ2-2; D call uncertain. In germline, CDR1 is MNHNS, CDR2 SASEGT. Trimming pared 8 bases from V and 3 bases from J, leaving 7 bases between. The CDR3 totals 12 residues. CDR3 DNA sequence: TGTGCCAGCCAAGCGTACACCGGGGAGCTGTTTTTT. Its protein product is CASQAYTGELFF.

V gene TRBV4-1 combines with J gene TRBJ2-7; TRBD2 matches at 7 bases. The CDR3 is made up of 17 amino acids. CDR1 and CDR2 from the germline V gene are MGHRA and YSYEKL. Trimming cost V 0 bases and J 3 bases; bases outside gene matches: 11. CDR3 loop: CASSQDPQGGVDYEQYF. CDR3 nucleotides: TGCGCCAGCAGCCAAGATCCCCAGGGAGGGGTTGACTACGAGCAGTACTTC.

This chain connects TRBV20-1 to TRBJ1-5, with TRBD1 matching 7 bases. Germline V CDR1 and CDR2: DFQATT, SNEGSKA (reference sequence). The J segment lost 5 bases and the V segment lost 3 bases, leaving 4 bases of the junction unmatched. The CDR3 runs to 13 residues. The CDR3 reads CSARGQPHQPQHF. The CDR3 region has the DNA TGCAGTGCTAGGGGACAGCCCCATCAGCCCCAGCATTTT.

This clonotype was counted a few times. This sequence joins TRBV15 and TRBJ2-7; D is unclear. CDR1 LNHNV and CDR2 YYDKDF come from the germline V gene (reference sequence). The germline V and J ends were trimmed by 0 bases and 3 bases, with 12 bases remaining between them. CDR3 length: 15 residues. In DNA, the CDR3 is TGTGCCACCAGCAGAGATAGGGTTGTCGGCTACGAGCAGTACTTC. Translating it yields CATSRDRVVGYEQYF.

V usage is TRBV19 and J usage is TRBJ1-1; the D is unclear. The V gene lost 8 bases and the J gene lost 2 bases, with 12 bases spanning the gap. Germline V CDR1 and CDR2: LNHDA, SQIVND (reference sequence). This CDR3 is built from 13 residues. The CDR3 bases are TGTGCCAGTGGTCTCGACCCTAACACTGAAGCTTTCTTT. It yields the protein CASGLDPNTEAFF.

This clonotype has just a few counts. The chain joins TRBV6-1 to TRBJ1-1, with D perhaps matching TRBD1 (5 bases). V was clipped by 8 bases and J by 3 bases, with 13 bases between them. The CDR3 runs 13 residues. Germline V gives CDR1 MNHNS, CDR2 SASEGT. This chain's CDR3 is CASGGWADTEAFF. DNA for the CDR3: TGTGCCAGCGGGGGGTGGGCAGACACTGAAGCTTTCTTT.

With respect to this clonotype: This may arise from a read error, as a much more abundant clone is one base away. V usage is TRBV6-6 and J usage is TRBJ1-2; D is undetermined. CDR3 size: 12 residues. V was clipped by 2 bases and J by 6 bases, with 7 bases between them. Per the germline V gene, CDR1 is MNHNY and CDR2 is SVGAGI (reference sequence). CDR3 sequence (DNA): TGTGCCAGCAGTTACAAAGTCCATGGCTACACCTTC. This encodes CASSYKVHGYTF.

This clonotype was picked up a small number of times. The chain has TRBV4-3 and TRBJ1-5; TRBD1 matches 8 bases. Germline V gene sequence: CDR1 LGHNA, CDR2 YSLEER. The CDR3 runs 15 residues. Trimming took 0 bases from V and 3 from J; bases not matched to a gene: 1. The chain's CDR3 is CASSQETGDNQPQHF. CDR3 in DNA: TGCGCCAGCAGCCAAGAGACAGGGGACAATCAGCCCCAGCATTTT.

This clonotype was counted once. A much larger clone lies a single base off, so this may be a read error. In nucleotides, the CDR3 is TGTGCCAGCAGCCCTGGATACTACGGGCAGTACTTC. This codes for CASSPGYYGQYF. V usage is TRBV7-2 and J usage is TRBJ2-7; no definite D call. Germline CDR1 is SGHTA and CDR2 is FQGNSA. The CDR3 extends over 12 amino acids.

The gene calls are TRBV7-6 and TRBJ2-1; TRBD1 or TRBD2 may be the D gene (6 bases each). This CDR3 has 16 residues. Deletions cut 4 bases from V and 3 bases from J, with 16 bases between. Germline V lookup: CDR1 SGHVS, CDR2 FNYEAQ. The CDR3 is CASSSRGAGVYNEQFF. CDR3 DNA: TGTGCCAGCAGCTCAAGGGGGGCAGGCGTCTACAATGAGCAGTTCTTC.

The J gene is TRBJ2-7, the V gene TRBV6-2 or TRBV6-3; D could derive from TRBD1 or TRBD2 (5 bases each). The ends were cut back, 0 bases at V and 3 bases at J, with 12 bases in the middle. The CDR3 loop spans 15 amino acids. Germline CDR1 is MNHEY and CDR2 is SVGEGT. CDR3 region: CASSYSPGRDYEQYF. CDR3 in DNA: TGTGCCAGCAGTTACTCGCCGGGACGGGACTACGAGCAGTACTTC.

This clonotype was recorded once. This rearrangement joins TRBV29-1 to TRBJ2-3; unclear D gene. The CDR3 runs 14 residues. The V end lost 3 bases, the J end lost 0 bases, and 10 bases lay between the germline ends. CDR1 and CDR2 from the germline V gene are SQVTM and ANQGSEA. This chain's CDR3 is CSVDALGSTDTQYF. CDR3 DNA sequence: TGCAGCGTTGACGCTCTAGGAAGCACAGATACGCAGTATTTT.

This rearrangement joins TRBV9 to TRBJ1-3; D gene unclear. The V gene's germline CDR1 is SGDLS and CDR2 YYNGEE. Trimming removed 0 bases from V and 0 bases from J, with 7 bases in between. The CDR3 extends over 15 amino acids. In DNA, the CDR3 is TGTGCCAGCAGCGTAGGGAGACACTCTGGAAACACCATATATTTT. Translation: CASSVGRHSGNTIYF.

The V call is TRBV7-7, the J call TRBJ2-7; D tentatively fits TRBD1 or TRBD2 (6 bases each). The germline V gene encodes CDR1 SSHAT and CDR2 FNYEAQ (reference sequence). Trimming removed 1 base at V and 0 bases at J, with 10 bases between. The CDR3 is 15 residues long. CDR3 in amino acids: CASSLEGGSSYEQYF. DNA of the CDR3: TGTGCCAGCAGCTTAGAAGGGGGGAGCTCCTACGAGCAGTACTTC.

This rearrangement joins TRBV25-1 to TRBJ2-3; unclear D gene. The CDR3 totals 11 residues. Between the trimmed V and J ends, which lost 2 bases and 7 bases, there was a span of 4 bases. In germline, CDR1 is MGHDK, CDR2 SYGVNS. CDR3 sequence: CASSELNTQYF. In nucleotides, the CDR3 is TGTGCCAGCAGTGAACTGAATACGCAGTATTTT.

This clonotype has more than one count but fewer than ten. J is TRBJ2-1 and V is TRBV6-1; tentative D call: TRBD2 (5 bases). The CDR3 spans 17 residues. The V end was cut by 5 bases, the J end by 0 bases, with 17 bases between. From germline, CDR1 is MNHNS and CDR2 SASEGT. The CDR3 protein is CASSYRQEDGSYNEQFF. The CDR3 DNA reads as TGTGCCAGCAGTTATCGTCAGGAGGACGGCTCCTACAATGAGCAGTTCTTC.

The V call is TRBV2, the J call TRBJ2-7, with D perhaps being TRBD1 or TRBD2 (5 bases each). Germline-derived CDR1 and CDR2 are SNHLY and FYNNEI. The CDR3 sequence is 13 residues long. V lost 7 bases and J lost 9, with 19 bases in between. The CDR3 DNA reads TGTGCCAGCAAGGGACCAAGCACAGATGCGCAGTACTTC. It specifies CASKGPSTDAQYF. The complete variable domain, with remaining parts taken from reference TRBV2 and TRBJ2-7, reads EPEVTQTPSHQVTQMGQEVILRCVPISNHLYFYWYRQILGQKVEFLVSFYNNEISEKSEIFDDQFSVERPDGSNFTLKIRSTKLEDSAMYFCASKGPSTDAQYFGPGTRLTVT.

V is TRBV6-5 and J is TRBJ2-5, with no clear D. Germline CDR1 is MNHEY and CDR2 is SVGAGI. Trimming cost V 5 bases and J 5 bases, with 18 bases left between them. This CDR3 has 15 residues. CDR3 sequence: CASSPQHSPRETQYF. The CDR3 region has the DNA TGTGCCAGCAGTCCCCAACATTCGCCGCGGGAGACCCAGTACTTC.

The CDR3 coding sequence is TGTGCCACCAGTGGCGTAGGGCCCTCTGGAAACACCATATATTTT. Translating it yields CATSGVGPSGNTIYF. The chain recombines TRBV24-1 with TRBJ1-3; D not resolved. The CDR3 contains 15 residues. Germline V gene sequence: CDR1 KGHDR, CDR2 SFDVKD. Trimming stripped 5 bases from V and 0 bases from J, with 10 bases between.

This clonotype was found a few times. The chain combines TRBV2 with TRBJ2-1; 7 bases agree with TRBD2. Trimming cost V 1 base and J 2 bases; bases outside gene matches: 5. The CDR3 sequence is 16 residues long. Germline assignment: CDR1 SNHLY and CDR2 FYNNEI. CDR3 in amino acids: CASSEEIGRAYNEQFF. CDR3 in DNA: TGTGCCAGCAGTGAAGAAATTGGGAGGGCCTACAATGAGCAGTTCTTC.

The chain employs TRBV4-2 and TRBJ1-1; the match to TRBD1 covers 9 bases. The CDR3 consists of 13 residues. Germline CDR1 reads LGHNA; CDR2 reads YNFKEQ. V shed 8 bases, J shed 5 bases, and the junction held 6 bases outside the gene matches. The CDR3 reads CASQGQGRTEAFF. The CDR3 region has the DNA TGTGCCAGCCAAGGACAGGGGAGGACTGAAGCTTTCTTT.

The rearrangement links TRBV20-1 to TRBJ2-2; D not certain. CDR1 is DFQATT and CDR2 is SNEGSKA in the germline V gene (reference sequence). V lost 6 bases to trimming and J lost 3 bases, with 8 bases between them. The CDR3 has 12 amino acids. The CDR3 is CSAFTDTGELFF. CDR3 coding DNA: TGCAGTGCCTTCACGGACACCGGGGAGCTGTTTTTT.

This clonotype was found a few times. The chain is built from TRBV27 and TRBJ2-1; TRBD2 is a possible D gene (6 bases). V was pared by 11 bases and J by 1 base, with 12 bases between. The CDR3 has 13 residues. The germline V gene has CDR1 MNHEY and CDR2 SMNVEV (reference sequence). CDR3 amino acids: CADLATSYNEQFF. The CDR3 bases are TGTGCCGACCTAGCGACGTCCTACAATGAGCAGTTCTTC.